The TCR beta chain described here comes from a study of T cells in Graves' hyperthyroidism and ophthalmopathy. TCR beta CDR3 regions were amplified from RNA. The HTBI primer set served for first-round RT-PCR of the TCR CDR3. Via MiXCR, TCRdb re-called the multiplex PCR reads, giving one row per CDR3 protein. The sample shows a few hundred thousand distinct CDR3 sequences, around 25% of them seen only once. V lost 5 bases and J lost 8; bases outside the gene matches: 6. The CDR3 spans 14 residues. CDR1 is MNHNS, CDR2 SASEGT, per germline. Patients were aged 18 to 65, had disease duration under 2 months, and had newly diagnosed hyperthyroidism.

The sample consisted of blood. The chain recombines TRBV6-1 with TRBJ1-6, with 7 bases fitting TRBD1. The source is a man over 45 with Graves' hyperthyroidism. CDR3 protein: CASSPNQGDSPLHF. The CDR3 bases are TGTGCCAGCAGTCCCAATCAGGGGGATTCACCCCTCCACTTT.